The clone carrying this TCR beta chain occurred once. This record comes from a study of blood T cell repertoires in COVID-19. The V gene's germline CDR1 is SGHTA and CDR2 FQGTGA. The CDR3 runs to 13 residues. The V and J ends lost 0 bases and 11 bases respectively, with 11 bases between them. Some clones are missing from TCRdb's copy, which holds only in-frame ones; the method was immunoSEQ multiplex PCR. The sample has about 260,000 clones, just under 85% seen once. The chain is built from TRBV7-3 and TRBJ2-1; possibly TRBD2 for D (5 bases). Material for sequencing was peripheral blood. The TCR originated in a woman aged 80 or over with acute or convalescent COVID-19. DNA of the CDR3: TGTGCCAGCAGCTTAACCTATAGCGAGCAGCAGTTCTTC. The encoded protein is CASSLTYSEQQFF.